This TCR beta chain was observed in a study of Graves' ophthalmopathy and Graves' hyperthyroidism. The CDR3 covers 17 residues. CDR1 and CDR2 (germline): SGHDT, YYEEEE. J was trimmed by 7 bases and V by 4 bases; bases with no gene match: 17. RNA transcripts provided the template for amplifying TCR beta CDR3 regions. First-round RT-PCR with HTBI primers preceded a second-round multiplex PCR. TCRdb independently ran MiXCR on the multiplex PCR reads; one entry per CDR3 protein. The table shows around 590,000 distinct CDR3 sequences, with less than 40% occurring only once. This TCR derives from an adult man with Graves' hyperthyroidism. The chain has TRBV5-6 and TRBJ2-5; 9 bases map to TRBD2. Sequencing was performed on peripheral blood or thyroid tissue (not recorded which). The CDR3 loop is CASSTRSGRSFEGTQYF. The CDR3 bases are TGTGCCAGCAGCACCCGTAGCGGGAGAAGTTTTGAAGGGACCCAGTACTTC.